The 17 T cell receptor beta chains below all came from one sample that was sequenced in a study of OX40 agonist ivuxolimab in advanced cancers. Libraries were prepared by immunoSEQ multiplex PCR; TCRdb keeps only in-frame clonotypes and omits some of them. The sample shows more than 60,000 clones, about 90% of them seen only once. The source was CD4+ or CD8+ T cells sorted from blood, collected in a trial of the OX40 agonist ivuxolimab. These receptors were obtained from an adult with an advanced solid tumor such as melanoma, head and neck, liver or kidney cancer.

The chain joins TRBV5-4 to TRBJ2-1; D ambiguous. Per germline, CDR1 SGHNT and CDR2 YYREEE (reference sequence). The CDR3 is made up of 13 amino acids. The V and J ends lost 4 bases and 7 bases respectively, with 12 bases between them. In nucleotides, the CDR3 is TGTGCCAGCAGCCCCCCGACAAGGAATGAGCAGTTCTTC. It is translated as CASSPPTRNEQFF.

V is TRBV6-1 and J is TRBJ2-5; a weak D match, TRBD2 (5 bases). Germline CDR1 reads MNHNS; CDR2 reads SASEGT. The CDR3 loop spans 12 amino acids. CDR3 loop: CAGAWKQETQYF. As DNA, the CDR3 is TGTGCGGGAGCATGGAAGCAAGAGACCCAGTACTTC.

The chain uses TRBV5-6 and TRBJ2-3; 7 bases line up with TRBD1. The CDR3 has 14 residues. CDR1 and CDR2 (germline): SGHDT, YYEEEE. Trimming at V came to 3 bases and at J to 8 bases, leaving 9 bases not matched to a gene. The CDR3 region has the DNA TGTGCCAGCAGCTCTATGGGGAAGGGGGCTACGCAGTATTTT. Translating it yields CASSSMGKGATQYF.

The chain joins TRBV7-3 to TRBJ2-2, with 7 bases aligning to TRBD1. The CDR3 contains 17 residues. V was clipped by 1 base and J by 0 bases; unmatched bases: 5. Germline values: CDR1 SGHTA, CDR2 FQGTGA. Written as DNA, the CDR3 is TGTGCCAGCAGCTTAAGGGGGACAGAGACGAACACCGGGGAGCTGTTTTTT. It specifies CASSLRGTETNTGELFF. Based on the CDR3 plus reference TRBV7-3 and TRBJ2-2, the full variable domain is GAGVSQTPSNKVTEKGKYVELRCDPISGHTALYWYRQSLGQGPEFLIYFQGTGAADDSGLPNDRFFAVRPEGSVSTLKIQRTERGDSAVYLCASSLRGTETNTGELFFGEGSRLTVL.

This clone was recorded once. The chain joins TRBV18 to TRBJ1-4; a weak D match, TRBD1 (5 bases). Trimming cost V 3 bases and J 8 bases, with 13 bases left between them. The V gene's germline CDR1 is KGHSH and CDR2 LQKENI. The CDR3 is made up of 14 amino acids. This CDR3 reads CASSPPGRREKLFF. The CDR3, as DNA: TGTGCCAGCTCACCGCCAGGGCGACGGGAAAAACTGTTTTTT.

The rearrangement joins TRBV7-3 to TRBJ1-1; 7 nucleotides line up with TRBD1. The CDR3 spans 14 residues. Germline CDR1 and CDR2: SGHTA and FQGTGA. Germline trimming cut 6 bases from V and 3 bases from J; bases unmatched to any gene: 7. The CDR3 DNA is TGTGCCAGCAGTTTCTTAGACAGGGACACTGAAGCTTTCTTT. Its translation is CASSFLDRDTEAFF.

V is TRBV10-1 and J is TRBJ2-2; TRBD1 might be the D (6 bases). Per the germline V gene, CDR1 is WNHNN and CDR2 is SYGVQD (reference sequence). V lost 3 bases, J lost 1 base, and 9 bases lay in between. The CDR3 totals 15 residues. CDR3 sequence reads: CASSEQGRNTGELFF. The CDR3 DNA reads TGCGCCAGCAGTGAACAGGGTCGGAACACCGGGGAGCTGTTTTTT.

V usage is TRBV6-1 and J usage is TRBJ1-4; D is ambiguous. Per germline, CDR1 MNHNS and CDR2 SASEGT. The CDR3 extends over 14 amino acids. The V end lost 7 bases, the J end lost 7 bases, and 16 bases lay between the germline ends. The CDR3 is CASTQTLGIEKLFF. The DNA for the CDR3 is TGTGCCAGCACCCAAACGTTGGGAATTGAAAAACTGTTTTTT.

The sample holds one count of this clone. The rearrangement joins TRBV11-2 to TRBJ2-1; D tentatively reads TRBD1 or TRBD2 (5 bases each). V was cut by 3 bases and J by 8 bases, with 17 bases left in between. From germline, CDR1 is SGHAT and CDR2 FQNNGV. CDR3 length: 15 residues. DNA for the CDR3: TGTGCCAGCAGCTTTGGGACCACCCCAGCTGATGAGCAGTTCTTC. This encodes CASSFGTTPADEQFF.

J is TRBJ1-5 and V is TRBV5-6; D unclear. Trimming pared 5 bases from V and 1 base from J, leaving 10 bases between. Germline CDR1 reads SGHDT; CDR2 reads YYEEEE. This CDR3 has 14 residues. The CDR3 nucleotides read TGTGCCAGCAGTCGAGGACTAAGCAATCAGCCCCAGCATTTT. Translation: CASSRGLSNQPQHF.

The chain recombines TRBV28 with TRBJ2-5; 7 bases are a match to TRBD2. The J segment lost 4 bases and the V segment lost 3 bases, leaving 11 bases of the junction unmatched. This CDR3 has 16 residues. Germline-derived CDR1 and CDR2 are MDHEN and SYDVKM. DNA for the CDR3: TGTGCCAGCAGTTTTGGGAGGGACCCCCGAGGAGAGACCCAGTACTTC. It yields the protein CASSFGRDPRGETQYF.

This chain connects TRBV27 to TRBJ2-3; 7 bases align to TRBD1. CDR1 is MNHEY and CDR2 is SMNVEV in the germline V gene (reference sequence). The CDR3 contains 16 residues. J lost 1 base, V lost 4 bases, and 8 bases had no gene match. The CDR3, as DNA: TGTGCCAGCAGTTGGGGTCCCGGGACAGGCACAGATACGCAGTATTTT. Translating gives CASSWGPGTGTDTQYF.

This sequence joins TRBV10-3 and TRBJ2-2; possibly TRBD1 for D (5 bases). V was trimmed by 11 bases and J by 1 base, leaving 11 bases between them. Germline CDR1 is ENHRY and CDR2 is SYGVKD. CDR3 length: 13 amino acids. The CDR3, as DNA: TGTGCCTTAGCAACAGGGAACACCGGGGAGCTGTTTTTT. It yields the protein CALATGNTGELFF.

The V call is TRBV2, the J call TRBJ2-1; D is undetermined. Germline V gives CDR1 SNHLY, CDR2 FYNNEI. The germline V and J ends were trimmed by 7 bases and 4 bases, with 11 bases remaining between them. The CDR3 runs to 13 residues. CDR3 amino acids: CASNPTRYNEQFF. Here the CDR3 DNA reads TGTGCCAGCAATCCTACCAGATACAATGAGCAGTTCTTC. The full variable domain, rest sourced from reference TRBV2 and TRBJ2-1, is EPEVTQTPSHQVTQMGQEVILRCVPISNHLYFYWYRQILGQKVEFLVSFYNNEISEKSEIFDDQFSVERPDGSNFTLKIRSTKLEDSAMYFCASNPTRYNEQFFGPGTRLTVL.

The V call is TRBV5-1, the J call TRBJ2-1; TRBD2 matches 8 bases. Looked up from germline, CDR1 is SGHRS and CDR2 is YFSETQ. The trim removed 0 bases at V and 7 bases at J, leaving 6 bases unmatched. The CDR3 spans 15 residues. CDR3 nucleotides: TGCGCCAGCAGCTTGGGCCCCGGGGGGGTAAATGAGCAGTTCTTC. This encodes CASSLGPGGVNEQFF. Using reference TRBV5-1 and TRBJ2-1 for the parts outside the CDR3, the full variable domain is KAGVTQTPRYLIKTRGQQVTLSCSPISGHRSVSWYQQTPGQGLQFLFEYFSETQRNKGNFPGRFSGRQFSNSRSEMNVSTLELGDSALYLCASSLGPGGVNEQFFGPGTRLTVL.

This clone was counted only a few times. The CDR3 protein is CASSIAGDNYGYTF. CDR3 sequence (DNA): TGTGCCAGTAGTATTGCCGGGGATAACTATGGCTACACCTTC. The V gene is TRBV19, the J gene TRBJ1-2; D is ambiguous. The CDR3 covers 14 residues. Germline-derived CDR1 and CDR2 are LNHDA and SQIVND (reference sequence). Between the trimmed V and J ends, which lost 3 bases and 1 base, there was a span of 9 bases.

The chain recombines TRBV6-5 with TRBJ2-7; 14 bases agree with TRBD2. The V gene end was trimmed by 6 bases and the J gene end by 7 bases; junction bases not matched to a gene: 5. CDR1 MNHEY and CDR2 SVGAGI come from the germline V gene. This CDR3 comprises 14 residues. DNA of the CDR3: TGTGCCAGCAGGGGACTAGCGGGAGTTCGGGAGCAGTACTTC. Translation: CASRGLAGVREQYF.